A selection of T cell receptor beta chains follows, all from one sample in a study of neurological immune-mediated disorders. TCRdb passed the 5' RACE reads through MiXCR, listing each CDR3 protein once. The sample lists about 74,000 distinct CDR3 sequences; around 5.2% were seen once. The sample consisted of PBMCs. The receptors originated from a man between 18 and 35 years old with multiple sclerosis. Each CDR3 is given with its conserved first and last residue. The D gene is left open where the match is weak. The listing skips clone size in some rows; elsewhere it reads once, few, many or a size class.

DNA	CDR3	D	size	V	J
TGTGCCAGCAGTTTATTGTCCACAAGTGGGGATACGCAGTATTTT	CASSLLSTSGDTQYF	NA	many	TRBV28	TRBJ2-3
TGTGCCATCAGTGAGTCGACAGCCTATGGCTACACCTTC	CAISESTAYGYTF	NA	many	TRBV10-3	TRBJ1-2
TGTGCCAGCAGTGGAGGACTGCTTGGGACAGATACGCAGTATTTT	CASSGGLLGTDTQYF	NA	many	TRBV6-1	TRBJ2-3
TGTGCCAGCAGTTTACTACTCCGACAGGGGGCCAGCTACGAGCAGTACTTC	CASSLLLRQGASYEQYF	TRBD1	many	TRBV28	TRBJ2-7
TGTGCCAGCAGCCGACTAGCCTACGAGCAGTACTTC	CASSRLAYEQYF	NA	few	TRBV12-3/TRBV12-4	TRBJ2-7
TGCAGTGCCGACGGGACAGGAAGGGGAAACTATGGCTACACCTTC	CSADGTGRGNYGYTF	TRBD1	many	TRBV20-1	TRBJ1-2
TGCAGTGCTACAGGACGGTACTATGGCTACACCTTC	CSATGRYYGYTF	NA	many	TRBV20-1	TRBJ1-2
TGTGCCAGCAGCCCAAATCTGAACACTGAAGCTTTCTTT	CASSPNLNTEAFF	NA	NA	TRBV7-2	TRBJ1-1
TGTGCCAGCAGCGTAACCGGGACACTTAACACCGGGGAGCTGTTTTTT	CASSVTGTLNTGELFF	NA	many	TRBV9	TRBJ2-2
TGTGCCAGCAGCCCGACCAGGATTAATGAAAAACTGTTTTTT	CASSPTRINEKLFF	NA	many	TRBV7-8	TRBJ1-4
TGTGCCAGCAGTTTCACTAGCGCTCAAGAGACCCAGTACTTC	CASSFTSAQETQYF	TRBD2	many	TRBV12-3/TRBV12-4	TRBJ2-5
TGCAGTGCTAACCCAGTCCTGGCTAGCCGTTACAATGAGCAGTTCTTC	CSANPVLASRYNEQFF	NA	many	TRBV20-1	TRBJ2-1
TGCAGTGCTCACCCGGGCTCCTTAGGCGGGGAGCTGTTTTTT	CSAHPGSLGGELFF	NA	many	TRBV20-1	TRBJ2-2
TGTGCCAGTGACTTTACCGGGACTAGCGTCCCAGATACGCAGTATTTT	CASDFTGTSVPDTQYF	TRBD2	many	TRBV7-8	TRBJ2-3
TGTGCCAGCAGTGATCAAGCGGGACGCACAGATACGCAGTATTTT	CASSDQAGRTDTQYF	TRBD2	many	TRBV6-1	TRBJ2-3
TGCAGTGCGGGTCCGGGACAGTATTATGAGCAGTACTTC	CSAGPGQYYEQYF	TRBD1	once	TRBV20-1	TRBJ2-7
TGTGCCAGCAGTTGGGCAACTATAGGGAACACTGAAGCTTTCTTT	CASSWATIGNTEAFF	NA	many	TRBV28	TRBJ1-1
TGTGCCAGCAGCCAACGGTCCATAGGAACCTATAATTCACCCCTCAACTTT	CASSQRSIGTYNSPLNF	NA	NA	TRBV7-8	TRBJ1-6
TGCAGTGCTATAAATCCGGGACTAGCGGGGCTAAAAAACATTCAGTACTTC	CSAINPGLAGLKNIQYF	TRBD2	many	TRBV20-1	TRBJ2-4
TGTGCCAGCAGCGGAACCTCCTCCTACAATGAGCAGTTCTTC	CASSGTSSYNEQFF	NA	many	TRBV12-3/TRBV12-4	TRBJ2-1